Below, 16 T cell receptor beta chains from the same sample are listed, as sequenced in a study of siplizumab effects on memory and regulatory T cells. Here immunoSEQ multiplex PCR was the method, and the copy in TCRdb shows in-frame clones only, minus some. The sample has some 100,000 clones; around 94% are singletons. Sequencing was carried out using Tregs sorted from blood. Source of these receptors: a human donor in good health.

The chain has TRBV15 and TRBJ2-5; 7 bases align to TRBD2. This CDR3 comprises 17 residues. The germline CDR1 and CDR2 sequences are LNHNV and YYDKDF (reference sequence). The V segment lost 0 bases and the J segment 2 bases; nucleotides outside the gene matches: 9. The CDR3 reads CATSRERLGLGQETQYF. CDR3 sequence (DNA): TGTGCCACCAGCAGAGAGCGTTTAGGACTAGGACAAGAGACCCAGTACTTC.

This rearrangement joins TRBV5-1 to TRBJ2-3; possible D gene TRBD1, 6 bases. Per germline, CDR1 SGHRS and CDR2 YFSETQ. Trimming took 4 bases from V and 2 from J, leaving 14 bases between them. This CDR3 is built from 15 residues. The CDR3 protein is CASSSRTDLTDTQYF. Written as DNA, the CDR3 is TGCGCCAGCAGCAGCCGGACAGACCTCACAGATACGCAGTATTTT.

This clone was counted once. CDR3 DNA sequence: TGTGCCAGCAGCTTGAACTATGGGGCTCAGCCCCAGCATTTT. Amino acids: CASSLNYGAQPQHF. The V call is TRBV7-2, the J call TRBJ1-5, with D possibly matching TRBD1 (5 bases). Between the trimmed V and J ends, which lost 3 bases and 6 bases, there was a span of 12 bases. Germline lookup yields CDR1 SGHTA and CDR2 FQGNSA. The CDR3 contains 14 residues. The entire variable domain, with the rest obtained from reference TRBV7-2 and TRBJ1-5, is as follows: GAGVSQSPSNKVTEKGKDVELRCDPISGHTALYWYRQSLGQGLEFLIYFQGNSAPDKSGLPSDRFSAERTGGSVSTLTIQRTQQEDSAVYLCASSLNYGAQPQHFGDGTRLSIL.

The genes are TRBV19 and TRBJ2-1; D may be TRBD2 (5 bases). Per the germline V gene, CDR1 is LNHDA and CDR2 is SQIVND (reference sequence). V was cut by 7 bases and J by 0 bases, with 16 bases left in between. This CDR3 has 16 amino acids. CDR3 DNA: TGTGCCAGTACCAACCCGGACTCAGACTCCTACAATGAGCAGTTCTTC. Protein: CASTNPDSDSYNEQFF. Supplemented by reference TRBV19 and TRBJ2-1, the full variable domain reads DGGITQSPKYLFRKEGQNVTLSCEQNLNHDAMYWYRQDPGQGLRLIYYSQIVNDFQKGDIAEGYSVSREKKESFPLTVTSAQKNPTAFYLCASTNPDSDSYNEQFFGPGTRLTVL.

The gene calls are TRBV15 and TRBJ2-7; 7 positions agree with TRBD1. The CDR3 loop spans 15 amino acids. Germline V CDR1 and CDR2: LNHNV, YYDKDF (reference sequence). Trimming removed 5 bases from V and 3 bases from J; junction bases left unmatched: 10. In nucleotides, the CDR3 is TGTGCCACCAGCTACCACCGGGACAGCTACTACGAGCAGTACTTC. It codes for CATSYHRDSYYEQYF. Filled out from reference TRBV15 and TRBJ2-7, the complete variable domain reads DAMVIQNPRYQVTQFGKPVTLSCSQTLNHNVMYWYQQKSSQAPKLLFHYYDKDFNNEADTPDNFQSRRPNTSFCFLDIRSPGLGDTAMYLCATSYHRDSYYEQYFGPGTRLTVT.

About this clone: Relative to the germline gene, one junction end is altered; a read error may explain this. The chain joins TRBV25-1 to TRBJ2-7, with D possibly being TRBD2 (5 bases). Germline V gene data show CDR1 as MGHDK and CDR2 as SYGVNS. The CDR3 has 14 amino acids. CDR3 protein: CASSELGRGGQPHF. Written as DNA, the CDR3 is TGTGCCAGCAGTGAACTAGGTCGGGGTGGGCAGCCTCACTTC.

The CDR3 loop is CASSVRGSSYEQYF. CDR3 nucleotide sequence: TGTGCCAGCAGCGTCCGAGGGAGCTCCTACGAGCAGTACTTC. The V and J genes are TRBV27 and TRBJ2-7; possibly TRBD2 for D (5 bases). CDR3 length: 14 amino acids. Germline V gene data show CDR1 as MNHEY and CDR2 as SMNVEV (reference sequence). V dropped 6 bases and J dropped 0 bases, with 12 bases sitting between them.

This sequence joins TRBV5-1 and TRBJ2-7; D is possibly TRBD1 or TRBD2 (5 bases each). V lost 0 bases and J 2 bases, leaving 12 bases between the germline ends. The length of the CDR3 is 15 residues. Germline V gene sequence: CDR1 SGHRS, CDR2 YFSETQ. CDR3 loop: CASSLAVGTAYEQYF. For the CDR3, the DNA is TGCGCCAGCAGCTTGGCGGTGGGGACGGCCTACGAGCAGTACTTC.

The chain is built from TRBV18 and TRBJ2-2, with D uncertain. Germline CDR1 is KGHSH and CDR2 is LQKENI. V lost 3 bases, J lost 3 bases, and 14 bases lay in between. The CDR3 has 16 residues. CDR3 in amino acids: CASSPEATLHTGELFF. CDR3 in DNA: TGTGCCAGCTCACCCGAGGCGACCCTCCACACCGGGGAGCTGTTTTTT.

J is TRBJ2-7 and V is TRBV10-2, with TRBD2 matching 7 bases. Germline-derived CDR1 and CDR2 are WSHSY and SAAADI. The CDR3 is made up of 13 amino acids. J was trimmed by 1 base and V by 7 bases; bases with no gene match: 4. CDR3 sequence reads: CASMRESSYEQYF. The CDR3 DNA reads TGCGCCAGCATGCGGGAGAGTTCCTACGAGCAGTACTTC.

This rearrangement joins TRBV6-6 to TRBJ2-3; the match to TRBD2 covers 14 bases. J gave up 4 bases and V 9 bases, and 6 bases lay outside the gene matches. Germline V gene sequence: CDR1 MNHNY, CDR2 SVGAGI (reference sequence). The CDR3 length is 15 residues. The CDR3 nucleotides are TGTGCCAGTACGCCGGGACTAGCGGGAGCAGATACGCAGTATTTT. Its protein is CASTPGLAGADTQYF.

The gene calls are TRBV5-5 and TRBJ2-1, with D maybe TRBD1 (5 bases). Between the trimmed V and J ends, which lost 0 bases and 2 bases, there was a span of 12 bases. The CDR3 is 16 residues long. From germline, CDR1 is SGHKS and CDR2 YYEKEE (reference sequence). For the CDR3, the DNA is TGTGCCAGCAGCTTGGCGCAGGGAATCCCCTACAATGAGCAGTTCTTC. Its translation is CASSLAQGIPYNEQFF. Based on the CDR3 plus reference TRBV5-5 and TRBJ2-1, the full variable domain is DAGVTQSPTHLIKTRGQQVTLRCSPISGHKSVSWYQQVLGQGPQFIFQYYEKEERGRGNFPDRFSARQFPNYSSELNVNALLLGDSALYLCASSLAQGIPYNEQFFGPGTRLTVL.

This clone was recorded once. V gene TRBV30 combines with J gene TRBJ1-3; D call uncertain. V was cut by 2 bases and J by 0 bases, with 17 bases left in between. Germline-derived CDR1 and CDR2 are GTSNPN and SVGIG (reference sequence). This CDR3 spans 17 amino acids. The CDR3 nucleotides read TGTGCCTGGAGTAGGAAGGCCTTCGGAGTCTCTGGAAACACCATATATTTT. Amino acids: CAWSRKAFGVSGNTIYF.

The gene calls are TRBV27 and TRBJ2-7; a weak D match, TRBD2 (5 bases). Germline V gene lookup returns CDR1 MNHEY and CDR2 SMNVEV (reference sequence). The CDR3 runs 15 residues. V was pared by 6 bases and J by 0 bases, with 15 bases between. CDR3 sequence (DNA): TGTGCCAGCAGAAGGACTTCTTGGGGCTCCTACGAGCAGTACTTC. Its protein product is CASRRTSWGSYEQYF.

This chain connects TRBV19 to TRBJ1-4; D remains ambiguous. V lost 7 bases, J lost 3 bases, and 12 bases lay in between. This CDR3 is 14 amino acids long. The germline V gene encodes CDR1 LNHDA and CDR2 SQIVND (reference sequence). CDR3 amino acids: CASNSGAPNEKLFF. The CDR3 coding sequence is TGTGCCAGTAACTCAGGTGCCCCTAATGAAAAACTGTTTTTT.

The chain has TRBV18 and TRBJ1-1, with 8 bases matching TRBD1. Trimming cost V 4 bases and J 4 bases; bases outside gene matches: 2. The CDR3 spans 13 residues. Germline V gene lookup returns CDR1 KGHSH and CDR2 LQKENI. Here the CDR3 reads CASSRQGTTEAFF. The CDR3 nucleotides read TGTGCCAGCTCACGACAGGGGACCACTGAAGCTTTCTTT.